This paragraph reports one TCR beta chain. The data stem from a study of blood T cell repertoires in COVID-19. CDR1 is SEHNR and CDR2 is FQNEAQ in the germline V gene (reference sequence). The V gene lost 2 bases and the J gene lost 8 bases, with 18 bases spanning the gap. The CDR3 covers 15 residues. Measured with immunoSEQ multiplex PCR; TCRdb has only the in-frame clones, and not every one. The sample consists of some 250,000 clones, 70% to 90% of them appearing once. The material sequenced was PBMCs or T cells enriched from blood (not recorded which). The clonotype originates from a young man who had recovered from COVID-19. The chain employs TRBV7-9 and TRBJ1-2, with TRBD1 as a possible D gene (5 bases). The CDR3 nucleotides read TGTGCCAGCAGCTTAAAAAAGCCAGGGTACGACGGCTACACCTTC. This translates into CASSLKKPGYDGYTF.